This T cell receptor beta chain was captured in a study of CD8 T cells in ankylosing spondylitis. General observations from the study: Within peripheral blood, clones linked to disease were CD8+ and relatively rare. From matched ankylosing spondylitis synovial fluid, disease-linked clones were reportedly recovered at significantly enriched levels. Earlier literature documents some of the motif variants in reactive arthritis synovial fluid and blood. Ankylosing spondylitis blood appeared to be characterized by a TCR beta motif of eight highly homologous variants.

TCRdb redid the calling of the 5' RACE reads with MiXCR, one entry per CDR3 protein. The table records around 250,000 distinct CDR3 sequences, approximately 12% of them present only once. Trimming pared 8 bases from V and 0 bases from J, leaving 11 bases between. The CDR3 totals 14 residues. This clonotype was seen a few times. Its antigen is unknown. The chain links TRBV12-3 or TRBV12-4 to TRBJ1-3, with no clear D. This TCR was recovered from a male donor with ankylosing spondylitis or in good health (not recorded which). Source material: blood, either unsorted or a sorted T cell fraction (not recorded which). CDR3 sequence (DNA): TGTGCCAGCGTCAGGCTGAGCTCTGGAAACACCATATATTTT. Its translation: CASVRLSSGNTIYF.